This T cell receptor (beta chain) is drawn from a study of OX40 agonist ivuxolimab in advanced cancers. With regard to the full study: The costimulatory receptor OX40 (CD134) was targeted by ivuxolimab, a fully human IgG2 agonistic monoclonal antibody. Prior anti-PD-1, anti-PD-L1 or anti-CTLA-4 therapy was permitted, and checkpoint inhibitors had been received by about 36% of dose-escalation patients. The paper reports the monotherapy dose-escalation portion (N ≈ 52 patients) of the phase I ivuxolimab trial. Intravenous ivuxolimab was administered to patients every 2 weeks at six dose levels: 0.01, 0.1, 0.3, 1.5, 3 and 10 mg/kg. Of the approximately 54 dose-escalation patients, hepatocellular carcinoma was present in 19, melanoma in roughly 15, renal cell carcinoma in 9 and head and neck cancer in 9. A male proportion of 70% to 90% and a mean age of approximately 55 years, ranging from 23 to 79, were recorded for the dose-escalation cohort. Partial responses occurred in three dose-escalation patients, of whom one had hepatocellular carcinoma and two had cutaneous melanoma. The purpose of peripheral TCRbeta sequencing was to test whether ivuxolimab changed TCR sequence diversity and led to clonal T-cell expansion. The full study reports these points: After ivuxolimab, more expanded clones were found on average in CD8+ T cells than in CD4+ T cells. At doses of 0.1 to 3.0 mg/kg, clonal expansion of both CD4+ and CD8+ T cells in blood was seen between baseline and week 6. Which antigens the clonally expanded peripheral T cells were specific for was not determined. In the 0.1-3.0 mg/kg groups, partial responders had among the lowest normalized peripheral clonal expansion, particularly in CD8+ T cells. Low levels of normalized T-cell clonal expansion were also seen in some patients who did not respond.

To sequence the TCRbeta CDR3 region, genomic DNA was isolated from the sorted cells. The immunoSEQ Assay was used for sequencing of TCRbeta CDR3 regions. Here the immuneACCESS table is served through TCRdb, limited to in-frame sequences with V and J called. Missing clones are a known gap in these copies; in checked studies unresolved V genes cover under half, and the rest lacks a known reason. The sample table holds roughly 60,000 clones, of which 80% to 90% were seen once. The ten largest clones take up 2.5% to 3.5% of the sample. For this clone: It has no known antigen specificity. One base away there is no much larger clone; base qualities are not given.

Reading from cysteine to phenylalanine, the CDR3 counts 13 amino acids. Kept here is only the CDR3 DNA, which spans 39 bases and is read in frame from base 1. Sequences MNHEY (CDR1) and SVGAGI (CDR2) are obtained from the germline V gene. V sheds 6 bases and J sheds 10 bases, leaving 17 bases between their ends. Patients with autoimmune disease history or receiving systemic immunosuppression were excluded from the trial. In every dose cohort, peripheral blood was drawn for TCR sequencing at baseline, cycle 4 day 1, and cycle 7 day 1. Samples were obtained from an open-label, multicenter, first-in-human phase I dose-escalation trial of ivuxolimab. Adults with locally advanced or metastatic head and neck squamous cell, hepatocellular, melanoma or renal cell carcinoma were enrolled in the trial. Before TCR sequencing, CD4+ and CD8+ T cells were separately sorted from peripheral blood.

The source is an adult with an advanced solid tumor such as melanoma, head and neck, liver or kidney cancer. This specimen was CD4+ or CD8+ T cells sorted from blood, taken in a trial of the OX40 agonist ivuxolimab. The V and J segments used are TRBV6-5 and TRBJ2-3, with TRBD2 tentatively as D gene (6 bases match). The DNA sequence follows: TGTGCCAGCAGGGGGGTAGGGGAGGCCCCGCAGTATTTT. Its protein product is CASRGVGEAPQYF.